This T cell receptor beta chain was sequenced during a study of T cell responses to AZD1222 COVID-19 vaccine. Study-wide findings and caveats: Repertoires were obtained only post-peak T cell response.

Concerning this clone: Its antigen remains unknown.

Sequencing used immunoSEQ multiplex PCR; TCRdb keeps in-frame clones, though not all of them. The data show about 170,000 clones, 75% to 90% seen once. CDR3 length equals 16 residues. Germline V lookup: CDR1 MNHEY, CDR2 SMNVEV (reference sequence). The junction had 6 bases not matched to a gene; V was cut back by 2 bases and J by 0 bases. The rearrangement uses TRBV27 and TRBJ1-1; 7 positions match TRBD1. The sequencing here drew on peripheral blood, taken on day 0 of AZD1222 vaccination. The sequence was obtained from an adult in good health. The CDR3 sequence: CASSLRQGVMNTEAFF. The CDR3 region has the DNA TGTGCCAGCAGTTTAAGGCAGGGGGTCATGAACACTGAAGCTTTCTTT.